The clone carrying this T cell receptor (beta chain) was detected only once. These data come from a study of blood T cell repertoires in COVID-19. Study-level background: Specimens from acute and convalescent COVID-19 originated in the United States, Italy and Spain. Sources were T cells, B-cell-depleted T cells, or PBMCs; the material itself was cDNA or gDNA.

Per the authors' pipeline: Estimated nucleated cell counts came from reference gene primer amplification. TCRdb's copy holds only in-frame clones and misses some; the assay was immunoSEQ multiplex PCR. D and trimming were read from the DNA, whereas the V and J calls and clone size are those reported in that table. The sample records approximately 36,000 clones, approximately 75% being singletons. CDR3 length: 13 amino acids. Germline values: CDR1 SGDLS, CDR2 YYNGEE. Trimming removed 3 bases from V and 1 base from J, with 6 bases in between. This receptor was identified in a human donor in a cohort sampled during active or convalescent COVID-19. The donor label of this sample is uncertain. Sequences were obtained from peripheral blood. The J gene is TRBJ2-3, the V gene TRBV9; D unclear. The CDR3 region has the DNA TGTGCCAGCAGCGCCCCTGGCACAGATACGCAGTATTTT. This encodes CASSAPGTDTQYF.